Below, one TCR beta chain is given with its context. Execution of the assay was at deep level. Data came from immunoSEQ multiplex PCR; TCRdb stores just in-frame clones and leaves some out. This table holds over 2 million clones, 95% found once. This sample is part of a study of shared clonotypes between healthy human individuals. All of the donors resided in Nashville, Tennessee, and each was a Caucasian adult. From CD4+ cells came CD45RA+ naive and CD45RA-negative memory subsets. The CDR3 extends over 15 amino acids. Germline V lookup: CDR1 GTSNPN, CDR2 SVGIG (reference sequence). V lost 2 bases and J lost 0, with 10 bases in between.

The source material was naive CD4+ T cells sorted from blood. The subset is: CD45RA+ positively selected. The sequence came from a man younger than 30 in good health. The chain has TRBV30 and TRBJ2-2; D gene unclear. The CDR3, as DNA: TGTGCCTGGAGTCGCCTCGGTTCGAACACCGGGGAGCTGTTTTTT. Protein sequence: CAWSRLGSNTGELFF.